This T cell receptor beta chain was captured in a study of blood T cell repertoires in COVID-19. Assay used: immunoSEQ multiplex PCR; TCRdb lists only in-frame clones, some missing. The sample lists roughly 180,000 clones, under 85% occurring once. The CDR3 has 15 residues. Germline CDR1 SGDLS, CDR2 YYNGEE. V shed 0 bases and J shed 3 bases, with 9 bases lying between them. This sequence was found in a man aged 60 to 75 who had recovered from COVID-19. The genes are TRBV9 and TRBJ2-2, with D tentatively TRBD2 (7 bases). Sequenced material: peripheral blood. The DNA of the CDR3 is TGTGCCAGCAGCGTAGACGGGGGGCACACCGGGGAGCTGTTTTTT. Its protein product is CASSVDGGHTGELFF.